The 29 T cell receptor beta chains in this list originate from one sample, sequenced in a study of shared clonotypes between healthy human individuals. Assay used: immunoSEQ multiplex PCR; TCRdb lists only in-frame clones, some missing. The sample carries about a million clones, 65% to 80% recorded once. The sequenced sample consisted of memory CD4+ T cells sorted from blood. Subset meaning: CD45RA-negative fraction. The receptors shown here come from a man aged 18 to 30 in good health.

The chain uses TRBV28 and TRBJ2-3; 9 bases agree with TRBD2. CDR1 is MDHEN, CDR2 SYDVKM, per germline. Trimming cost V 4 bases and J 8 bases; bases outside gene matches: 7. This CDR3 region has 14 residues. CDR3 sequence reads: CASSSSGTRVTQYF. The CDR3 bases are TGTGCCAGCAGTTCTAGCGGGACCCGTGTTACGCAGTATTTT.

The J gene is TRBJ1-4, the V gene TRBV19, with D perhaps matching TRBD1 (5 bases). This CDR3 contains 16 residues. The germline V gene encodes CDR1 LNHDA and CDR2 SQIVND (reference sequence). Between the trimmed V and J ends, which lost 5 bases and 6 bases, there was a span of 19 bases. CDR3 in DNA: TGTGCCAGTAGTGCAGTAACCTCCAGGGTGGATGAAAAACTGTTTTTT. It encodes CASSAVTSRVDEKLFF.

This clone was detected once. The V and J genes are TRBV14 and TRBJ2-7; D may be TRBD1 (6 bases). The CDR3 runs 17 residues. Trimming left V 6 bases short and J 3 bases short, with 24 bases between. Germline V gene sequence: CDR1 SGHDN, CDR2 FVKESK. CDR3 nucleotides: TGTGCCAGCAGATCACCGGGACACGGGGTCCGGCTCTACGAGCAGTACTTC. Translating gives CASRSPGHGVRLYEQYF.

The chain is built from TRBV6-1 and TRBJ2-1; 11 bases are a match to TRBD1. CDR1 and CDR2 (germline): MNHNS, SASEGT. The ends lost 4 bases at V and 0 bases at J; junction bases unmatched: 5. The CDR3 contains 17 residues. The CDR3 region is CASSASGTGGSYNEQFF. CDR3 nucleotides: TGTGCCAGCAGTGCCTCCGGGACAGGGGGCTCCTACAATGAGCAGTTCTTC.

The CDR3 nucleotides read TGCGCCAGCAGCTCCATACCGGGCCAGAACAATGAGCAGTTCTTC. Protein sequence: CASSSIPGQNNEQFF. The rearrangement uses TRBV5-1 and TRBJ2-1; D gene ambiguous. The CDR3 is made up of 15 amino acids. V was cut by 3 bases and J by 5 bases, with 15 bases left in between. Germline V lookup: CDR1 SGHRS, CDR2 YFSETQ.

The chain has TRBV18 and TRBJ2-3; the match to TRBD2 covers 10 bases. CDR1 and CDR2 (germline): KGHSH, LQKENI. V lost 0 bases, J lost 4 bases, and 4 bases stayed unmatched. This CDR3 comprises 16 residues. CDR3 in DNA: TGTGCCAGCTCACCACCGAGACTAGCGGGTGCAGATACGCAGTATTTT. Encoded protein: CASSPPRLAGADTQYF.

The V and J genes are TRBV6-7 and TRBJ2-3; 10 nucleotides match TRBD2. TRBV6-7 is an open reading frame whose function is uncertain. J gave up 5 bases and V 0 bases, and 11 bases lay outside the gene matches. The CDR3 length is 18 residues. The CDR3 DNA follows: TGTGCCAGCAGTTACTCGGCGGCTAGCGGGAGTTGTAGAGATACGCAGTATTTT. It codes for CASSYSAASGSCRDTQYF.

This clone has only a few counts. The chain combines TRBV5-4 with TRBJ2-3, with a weak D call TRBD2 (5 bases). V lost 0 bases and J 1 base, leaving 21 bases between the germline ends. CDR1 and CDR2 from the germline V gene are SGHNT and YYREEE (reference sequence). This CDR3 has 19 amino acids. In DNA, the CDR3 is TGTGCCAGCAGCTTGGTTACCCCCGGGGTCCCCAGACGCACAGATACGCAGTATTTT. It yields the protein CASSLVTPGVPRRTDTQYF.

This clone was picked up a small number of times. The V call is TRBV2, the J call TRBJ2-1; D unresolved. Trimming removed 7 bases from V and 0 bases from J, with 13 bases in between. Germline V gene data show CDR1 as SNHLY and CDR2 as FYNNEI. This CDR3 is built from 15 residues. CDR3 bases: TGTGCCAGCAAGGGTCGGCAGAGCTCCTACAATGAGCAGTTCTTC. This gives the protein CASKGRQSSYNEQFF.

The chain joins TRBV5-1 to TRBJ1-2; D might be TRBD1 (6 bases). V lost 5 bases and J 1 base, leaving 18 bases between the germline ends. CDR1 SGHRS and CDR2 YFSETQ come from the germline V gene. The CDR3 covers 16 residues. CDR3 in amino acids: CASSLGQGLLNYGYTF. The CDR3 DNA follows: TGCGCCAGCAGTCTTGGTCAGGGGCTCCTTAACTATGGCTACACCTTC.

For this clone: This may be a read error, as it is one base from a much larger clone. This chain links TRBV6-5 with TRBJ1-2; the match to TRBD1 covers 11 bases. Germline CDR1 MNHEY, CDR2 SVGAGI. This CDR3 has 14 residues. Trimming cost V 6 bases and J 4 bases; bases outside gene matches: 4. The DNA for the CDR3 is TGTGCCAGCAGCCGGGGACAGGGGGTCTATGGCTACACCTTC. The encoded protein is CASSRGQGVYGYTF.

There are a few counts of this clone. The chain uses TRBV5-1 and TRBJ1-2; D is uncertain. V was cut by 0 bases and J by 7 bases, with 16 bases left in between. This CDR3 region has 15 residues. Germline V CDR1 and CDR2: SGHRS, YFSETQ. As DNA, the CDR3 is TGCGCCAGCAGCTTGGGCTCTGGAGGCGGAGGTGGCTACACCTTC. Its translation: CASSLGSGGGGGYTF. Complete variable domain (other parts from reference TRBV5-1 and TRBJ1-2): KAGVTQTPRYLIKTRGQQVTLSCSPISGHRSVSWYQQTPGQGLQFLFEYFSETQRNKGNFPGRFSGRQFSNSRSEMNVSTLELGDSALYLCASSLGSGGGGGYTFGSGTRLTVV.

The chain carries TRBV6-6 and TRBJ1-5; 10 nucleotides align to TRBD1. Germline assignment: CDR1 MNHNY and CDR2 SVGAGI (reference sequence). The CDR3 covers 16 residues. J was trimmed by 9 bases and V by 5 bases; bases with no gene match: 13. The CDR3, as DNA: TGTGCCAGCAGTCAAAAAGACAGGGGGCCTTCGCGGCCCCAGCATTTT. Amino acids: CASSQKDRGPSRPQHF.

This clone turned up a few times. The J gene is TRBJ1-5, the V gene TRBV19, with D possibly being TRBD1 (6 bases). Germline V gives CDR1 LNHDA, CDR2 SQIVND (reference sequence). The CDR3 consists of 13 residues. The V gene lost 5 bases and the J gene lost 9 bases, with 14 bases spanning the gap. CDR3 sequence (DNA): TGTGCCAGTAGTCGTGAAGGGGGTACGCCCCAGCATTTT. Translated, it gives CASSREGGTPQHF.

V gene TRBV19 combines with J gene TRBJ2-2; the match to TRBD1 covers 8 bases. CDR1 is LNHDA, CDR2 SQIVND, per germline (reference sequence). Trimming cost V 4 bases and J 5 bases; bases outside gene matches: 3. CDR3 length: 14 residues. The CDR3 coding sequence is TGTGCCAGTAGTACAGGGGGCAGGACCGGGGAGCTGTTTTTT. Encoded protein: CASSTGGRTGELFF.

Comments on this clone: Other DNA sequences in the same sample also yield this CDR3. V gene TRBV11-3 combines with J gene TRBJ2-2; 8 nucleotides match TRBD1. The CDR3 is 15 amino acids. Germline assignment: CDR1 SGHNT and CDR2 YENEEA. Trimming at V came to 5 bases and at J to 0 bases, leaving 2 bases not matched to a gene. Here the CDR3 reads CASSRQGSNTGELFF. The CDR3 DNA is TGTGCCAGCAGCCGACAGGGGTCGAACACCGGGGAGCTGTTTTTT.

On this clone itself: One end of the junction varies from germline; a read error may be responsible. The chain couples TRBV6-5 to TRBJ1-1; D call uncertain. The CDR3 has 14 amino acids. Germline V gene data show CDR1 as MNHEY and CDR2 as SVGAGI. The CDR3 spells CASSSQGRNTEAFF. CDR3 in DNA: TGTGCCAGCAGTAGCCAAGGGCGGAACACCGAAGCTTTCTTT.

Notes on this clone: Additional DNA sequences in this sample encode the identical CDR3. V gene TRBV6-5 combines with J gene TRBJ1-2; 7 bases line up with TRBD1. The CDR3 contains 14 residues. V lost 0 bases to trimming and J lost 5 bases; unmatched junction nucleotides: 3. The V gene's germline CDR1 is MNHEY and CDR2 SVGAGI. The CDR3 sequence: CASSYSTGRYGYTF. CDR3 nucleotide sequence: TGTGCCAGCAGTTACTCGACAGGGAGGTATGGCTACACCTTC.

The gene calls are TRBV5-6 and TRBJ2-7; D possibly corresponds to TRBD2 (5 bases). Germline CDR1 and CDR2: SGHDT and YYEEEE. The CDR3 extends over 15 amino acids. With 4 bases removed from V and 0 bases from J, the gap between germline ends came to 14 bases. The CDR3 sequence is CASSGRKVNSYEQYF. As DNA, the CDR3 is TGTGCCAGCAGCGGGAGAAAGGTGAACTCCTACGAGCAGTACTTC.

This clone was detected a few times. This chain joins TRBV5-1 and TRBJ2-5; no reliable D call. The length of the CDR3 is 15 residues. Germline CDR1 is SGHRS and CDR2 is YFSETQ. V shed 0 bases and J shed 2 bases, with 11 bases lying between them. The CDR3 spells CASSLGLTPQETQYF. CDR3 nucleotide sequence: TGCGCCAGCAGCTTGGGTTTGACTCCGCAAGAGACCCAGTACTTC.

CDR3 sequence (DNA): TGTGCCAGTAGTATAGATGCGGTGCTAACTCCTTATAGCAATCAGCCCCAGCATTTT. It yields the protein CASSIDAVLTPYSNQPQHF. This chain links TRBV19 with TRBJ1-5; D is uncertain. CDR3 size: 19 residues. V was pared by 0 bases and J by 0 bases, with 18 bases between. CDR1 and CDR2 (germline): LNHDA, SQIVND (reference sequence).

The chain uses TRBV10-3 and TRBJ2-5; 11 bases line up with TRBD2. This CDR3 region has 17 residues. From germline, CDR1 is ENHRY and CDR2 SYGVKD. The junction had 9 bases not matched to a gene; V was cut back by 2 bases and J by 4 bases. The CDR3 reads CAISERTSGPGGETQYF. CDR3 in DNA: TGTGCCATCAGTGAGAGGACTAGCGGGCCCGGCGGAGAGACCCAGTACTTC.

The chain links TRBV27 to TRBJ1-5, with 9 bases that match TRBD1. The CDR3 runs 14 residues. With V trimmed by 5 bases and J by 6 bases, 5 bases remained unmatched. Germline V gene sequence: CDR1 MNHEY, CDR2 SMNVEV (reference sequence). DNA of the CDR3: TGTGCCAGCAGTCCGGGACAGGGCGCTCAGCCCCAGCATTTT. Its translation is CASSPGQGAQPQHF.

To note about this clone: Other DNA sequences within the sample encode an identical CDR3. The chain links TRBV5-6 to TRBJ2-2, with D tentatively TRBD1 or TRBD2 (5 bases each). This CDR3 comprises 15 residues. Germline V gene data show CDR1 as SGHDT and CDR2 as YYEEEE. Between the trimmed V and J ends, which lost 0 bases and 4 bases, there was a span of 10 bases. This CDR3 is CASSLEPGTTGELFF. The DNA of the CDR3 is TGTGCCAGCAGCTTGGAGCCAGGGACCACCGGGGAGCTGTTTTTT.

The V gene is TRBV27, the J gene TRBJ2-2, with D perhaps TRBD2 (6 bases). V was shortened by 5 bases and J by 0 bases, with 13 bases between the two germline ends. CDR3 size: 16 residues. The V gene's germline CDR1 is MNHEY and CDR2 SMNVEV (reference sequence). DNA for the CDR3: TGTGCCAGCAGTCCGACCGGGACTGCGAACACCGGGGAGCTGTTTTTT. Its protein product is CASSPTGTANTGELFF.

The chain joins TRBV6-5 to TRBJ2-3; D gene uncertain. This CDR3 has 10 residues. From germline, CDR1 is MNHEY and CDR2 SVGAGI. V lost 8 bases and J lost 4, with 4 bases in between. This CDR3 is CASRPDTQYF. DNA of the CDR3: TGTGCCAGCCGTCCAGATACGCAGTATTTT.

V and J are TRBV5-4 and TRBJ2-1, with 8 nucleotides matching TRBD2. The CDR3 is 15 residues long. CDR1 SGHNT and CDR2 YYREEE come from the germline V gene (reference sequence). Trimming at V came to 0 bases and at J to 7 bases, leaving 6 bases not matched to a gene. The CDR3 DNA is TGTGCCAGCAGCTTGGTAGGGACTAGTCGGAATGAGCAGTTCTTC. Translated, it gives CASSLVGTSRNEQFF. Together with reference TRBV5-4 and TRBJ2-1, the CDR3 gives the full variable domain: ETGVTQSPTHLIKTRGQQVTLRCSSQSGHNTVSWYQQALGQGPQFIFQYYREEENGRGNFPPRFSGLQFPNYSSELNVNALELDDSALYLCASSLVGTSRNEQFFGPGTRLTVL.

Worth noting for this clone: A much larger clone lies a single base off, so this may be a read error. J is TRBJ2-7 and V is TRBV30; TRBD2 matches at 9 bases. CDR1 GTSNPN and CDR2 SVGIG come from the germline V gene (reference sequence). The CDR3 extends over 15 amino acids. CDR3 DNA sequence: TGTGCCTGGAGTGTCGGAGCGGGAGGACACTACGGGCAGTACTTC. Its translation: CAWSVGAGGHYGQYF.

The chain joins TRBV7-9 to TRBJ1-1; D ambiguous. Per germline, CDR1 SEHNR and CDR2 FQNEAQ (reference sequence). The CDR3 totals 15 residues. The V end was cut by 6 bases, the J end by 0 bases, with 14 bases between. The CDR3 sequence is CASSGIGPMNTEAFF. Written as DNA, the CDR3 is TGTGCCAGCAGTGGTATAGGCCCAATGAACACTGAAGCTTTCTTT.